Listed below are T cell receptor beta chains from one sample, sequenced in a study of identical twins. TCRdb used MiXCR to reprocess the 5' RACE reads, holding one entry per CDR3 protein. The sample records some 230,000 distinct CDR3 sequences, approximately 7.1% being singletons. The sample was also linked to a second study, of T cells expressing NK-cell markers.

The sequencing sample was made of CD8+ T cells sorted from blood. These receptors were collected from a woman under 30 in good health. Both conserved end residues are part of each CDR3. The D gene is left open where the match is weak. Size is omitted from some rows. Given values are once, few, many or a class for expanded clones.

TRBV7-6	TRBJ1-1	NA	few	TGTGCCAGCAGCGACGAGTCTGAAGCTTTCTTT	CASSDESEAFF
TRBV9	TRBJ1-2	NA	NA	TGTGCCAGCAGCCCACCACAGCTTTATGGCTACACCTTC	CASSPPQLYGYTF
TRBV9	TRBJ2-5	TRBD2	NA	TGTGCCAGCAGCGTCTCCGGACTAGCGGGGGGGGAGACCCAGTACTTC	CASSVSGLAGGETQYF
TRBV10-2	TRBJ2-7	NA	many	TGCGCCAGCCTCTTGCACGGAGGGTTCAACGAGCAGTACTTC	CASLLHGGFNEQYF
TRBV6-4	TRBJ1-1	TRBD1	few	TGTGCCAGCAGTGGGAGACAGGGCTCTGAAGCTTTCTTT	CASSGRQGSEAFF
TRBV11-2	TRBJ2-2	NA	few	TGTGCCAGCAGCTTTGGGACGGACGCGAACACCGGGGAGCTGTTTTTT	CASSFGTDANTGELFF
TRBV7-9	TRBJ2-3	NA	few	TGTGCCAGCAGCTTAGCGCCGGAACTCACAGATACGCAGTATTTT	CASSLAPELTDTQYF
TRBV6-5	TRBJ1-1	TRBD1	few	TGTGCCAGCAGTTACTCAACAGGGGGGGACACTGAAGCTTTCTTT	CASSYSTGGDTEAFF
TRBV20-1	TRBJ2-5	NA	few	TGCAGTGCTCCTAGAGACTCGATTGGGGCCCAGTACTTC	CSAPRDSIGAQYF
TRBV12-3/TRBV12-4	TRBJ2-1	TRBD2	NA	TGTGCCATCGAGGGACTAGCAAGTCGGCAGTTCTTC	CAIEGLASRQFF
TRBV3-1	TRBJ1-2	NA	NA	TGTGCCAGCAGCCAAGATAGGATGCGATCCTATGGCTACACCTTC	CASSQDRMRSYGYTF
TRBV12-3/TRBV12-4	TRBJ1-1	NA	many	TGTGCCAGCTACCCCCTGGTGGCAGCTACAAGGAACACTGAAGCTTTCTTT	CASYPLVAATRNTEAFF
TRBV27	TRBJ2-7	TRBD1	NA	TGTGCCAGCAGTTTTGCGACAGGGGGGGACTACGAGCAGTACTTC	CASSFATGGDYEQYF
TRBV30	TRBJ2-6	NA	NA	TGTGCCTGGAGTGTCGACGGGAGATTCTCTGGGGCCAACGTCCTGACTTTC	CAWSVDGRFSGANVLTF
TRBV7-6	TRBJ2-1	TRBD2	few	TGTGCCAGCAGCTTACGGGGGGGATCCTACAATGAGCAGTTCTTC	CASSLRGGSYNEQFF
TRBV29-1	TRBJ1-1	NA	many	TGCAGCGTTGAATCCGCAGCCGGGGGGACTGAAGCTTTCTTT	CSVESAAGGTEAFF
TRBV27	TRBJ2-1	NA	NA	TGTGCCAGCAGTGCCGGGGTGTCCTACAATGAGCAGTTCTTC	CASSAGVSYNEQFF
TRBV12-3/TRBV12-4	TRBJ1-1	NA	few	TGTGCCACTGGACCTGGGACTGTGGCAGCTTTCTTT	CATGPGTVAAFF
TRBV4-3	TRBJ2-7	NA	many	TGCGCCAGCAGCCAAGATAATAGCTGGGAGCAGTACTTC	CASSQDNSWEQYF
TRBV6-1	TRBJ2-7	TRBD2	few	TGTGCCAGCCTGGGACTAGCGGGGAGCGAGCAGTACTTC	CASLGLAGSEQYF
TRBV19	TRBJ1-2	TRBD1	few	TGTGCCAGTAGTTGGGGGACAGAGTTCTATGGCTACACCTTC	CASSWGTEFYGYTF
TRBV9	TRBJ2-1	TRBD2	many	TGTGCCAGCAGCGATAGCGGGAGGATCTACAATGAGCAGTTCTTC	CASSDSGRIYNEQFF
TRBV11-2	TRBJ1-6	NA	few	TGTGCCAGCAGCCCGTCCGGTCCCCGGTATAATTCACCCCTCCACTTT	CASSPSGPRYNSPLHF
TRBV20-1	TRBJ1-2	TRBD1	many	TGCAGTGCTACCGGGACAGGGGATGGCTACACCTTC	CSATGTGDGYTF
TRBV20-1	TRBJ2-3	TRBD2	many	TGCAGTGCTTACGGATTAGCGGGAGGTGTTGGCACAGATACGCAGTATTTT	CSAYGLAGGVGTDTQYF
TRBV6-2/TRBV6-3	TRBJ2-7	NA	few	TGTGCCAGCATCCGAAACCGCAACGCCTACGAGCAGTACTTC	CASIRNRNAYEQYF
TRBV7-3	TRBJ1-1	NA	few	TGTGCCAGCAGCGTCCAGGACGGGGAAGCTTTCTTT	CASSVQDGEAFF
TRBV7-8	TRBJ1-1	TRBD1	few	TGTGCCAGCAGAGGGGACAGCGAGACTGAAGCTTTCTTT	CASRGDSETEAFF
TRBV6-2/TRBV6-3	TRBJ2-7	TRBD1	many	TGTGCCAGCAGTCACATCGGGACAGGGAAGTGGTCCTACGAGCAGTACTTC	CASSHIGTGKWSYEQYF
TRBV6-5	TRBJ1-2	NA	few	TGTGCCGTACTATGGGGGAGCTATGGCTACACCTTC	CAVLWGSYGYTF
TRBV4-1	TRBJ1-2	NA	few	TGCGCCAGCAGCCAAGGACAGAGAGACTATGGCTACACCTTC	CASSQGQRDYGYTF
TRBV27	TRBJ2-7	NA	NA	TGTGCCAGCAGTTTATTTGTCGGGCCCCTCTACGAGCAGTACTTC	CASSLFVGPLYEQYF
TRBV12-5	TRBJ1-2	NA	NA	TGTGCTAGTGGTCCAGGGGACGGCTACACCTTC	CASGPGDGYTF
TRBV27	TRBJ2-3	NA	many	TGTGCCAGCAGTGCAGGGGGGAGGGATACGCAGTATTTT	CASSAGGRDTQYF
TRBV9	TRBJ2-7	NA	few	TGTGCCAGCAGCCCCCAAGAATCCTCCTACGAGCAGTACTTC	CASSPQESSYEQYF
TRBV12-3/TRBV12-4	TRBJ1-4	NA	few	TGTGCCAGCATTAATTCCCAAGACCTAACTAATGAAAAACTGTTTTTT	CASINSQDLTNEKLFF
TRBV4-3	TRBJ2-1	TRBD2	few	TGCGCCAGCAGCCAAGCCCCCGGGACTAGTTACAATGAGCAGTTCTTC	CASSQAPGTSYNEQFF
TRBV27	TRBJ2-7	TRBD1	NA	TGTGCCAGCGGATCGCCGTCCGAGGGACAGGGGATATTTAACCCCTACGAGCAGTACTTC	CASGSPSEGQGIFNPYEQYF
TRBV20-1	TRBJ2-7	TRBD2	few	TGCAGTGCTAGACCTTCTAGCGGTTCGTGGTACGAGCAGTACTTC	CSARPSSGSWYEQYF
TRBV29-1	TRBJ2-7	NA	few	TGCAGCGTTGAAGATCGGGAAGGGGGACCGGGCGAGCAGTACTTC	CSVEDREGGPGEQYF
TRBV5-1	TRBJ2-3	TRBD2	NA	TGCGCCAGCAGATCTCTCATTCTAGCGGCTAGCACAGATACGCAGTATTTT	CASRSLILAASTDTQYF
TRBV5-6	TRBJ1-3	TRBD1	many	TGTGCCAGCAGCTTGGGGAGGGACAGTCTTGGAAACACCATATATTTT	CASSLGRDSLGNTIYF
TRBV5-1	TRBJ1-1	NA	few	TGCGCCAGCAGCTGGGGGAGCGTGGAAGCTTTCTTT	CASSWGSVEAFF
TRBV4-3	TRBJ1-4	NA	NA	TGCGCCAGCAGCCAAGATAGGGCCCGAAGGTATGAAAAACTGTTTTTT	CASSQDRARRYEKLFF
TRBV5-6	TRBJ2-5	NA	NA	TGTGCCAGCAGCCCACTTAGCGGTCTGGAAGAGACCCAGTACTTC	CASSPLSGLEETQYF
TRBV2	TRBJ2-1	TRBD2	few	TGTGCCAGCAGTGAAACTAGCGGCAATGAGCAGTTCTTC	CASSETSGNEQFF
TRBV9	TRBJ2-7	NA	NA	TGTGCCAGCAGCGTAGGTCGACAGTCGAAGGACGAGCAGTACTTC	CASSVGRQSKDEQYF
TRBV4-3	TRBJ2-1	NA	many	TGCGCCAGCAGCAAAGAGGGGAGCTCCTACAATGAGCAGTTCTTC	CASSKEGSSYNEQFF
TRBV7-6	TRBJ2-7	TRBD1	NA	TGTGCCAGCAGCTTAGCCGGGACAGCCTACGAGCAGTACTTC	CASSLAGTAYEQYF